Listed below are T cell receptor beta chains from one sample, sequenced in a study of blood T cell repertoires in COVID-19. TCRdb keeps only in-frame clones here, not all; method: immunoSEQ multiplex PCR. Among 300,000 to 350,000 clones, roughly nine tenths were seen once, and the ten largest hold more than 2%. The sample was peripheral blood. The receptor source for this set is a man younger than 30 with active or convalescent COVID-19. CDR3s include the opening cysteine and the closing phenylalanine or tryptophan. A D gene is named only where the DNA matches it firmly. For some rows the clone size is stated as once, few or many, or as a class when expanded; others skip it.

D gene | clone size | J gene | V gene | CDR3 DNA | CDR3 protein
. | . | TRBJ2-5 | TRBV21-1 | TGTGCCAGCAGCATACCTTCGGGACTAGCGGGAGGGCTTCCCCTGGGGAAGACCCAGTACTTC | CASSIPSGLAGGLPLGKTQYF
. | . | TRBJ1-2 | TRBV5-6 | TGTGCCAGCAGCTTGCCGATCTGGGCAGGGGAAACTACTAACTATGGCTACACCTTC | CASSLPIWAGETTNYGYTF
. | . | TRBJ1-6 | TRBV5-4 | TGTGCCAGCAGCGTCGGACTTTTTGGTGATAATTCACCCCTCCACTTT | CASSVGLFGDNSPLHF
. | . | TRBJ2-7 | TRBV7-9 | TGTGCCAGCAGCTTCAGCGGGCACCTCTACGAGCAGTACTTC | CASSFSGHLYEQYF
. | . | TRBJ1-1 | TRBV19 | TGTGCCAGTAATGACAGGCGGTATGAAGCTTTCTTT | CASNDRRYEAFF
. | once | TRBJ2-2 | TRBV5-6 | TGTGCCAGCAGCTTAGGGGTTCAGGGGTTGCGCACCGGGGAGCTGTTTTTT | CASSLGVQGLRTGELFF
. | . | TRBJ2-3 | TRBV28 | TGTGCCAGCAGTTTAGCGGCCACAGATACGCAGTATTTT | CASSLAATDTQYF
. | once | TRBJ2-7 | TRBV4-1 | TGCGCCAGCAGCCAAGGCTCCGGGAGCTACGAGCAGTACTTC | CASSQGSGSYEQYF
. | . | TRBJ2-5 | TRBV15 | TGTGCCACCAGCAGAGATCTCGGGACCCAGTACTTC | CATSRDLGTQYF
. | once | TRBJ1-5 | TRBV19 | TGTGCCAGTACCCTTAGCAATCAGCCCCAGCATTTT | CASTLSNQPQHF
TRBD1 | . | TRBJ1-5 | TRBV28 | TGTGCCAGCAGTCCCGGGACAGGGGGCCATCAGCCCCAGCATTTT | CASSPGTGGHQPQHF
. | . | TRBJ1-2 | TRBV15 | TGTGCCACTAGCCAAAGGGGGTATAACTATGGCTACACCTTC | CATSQRGYNYGYTF
TRBD1 | . | TRBJ2-6 | TRBV6-1 | TGTGCCAGCAGTGAAGGTTTGGGACAGGGGGTCCACTCTGGGGCCAACGTCCTGACTTTC | CASSEGLGQGVHSGANVLTF
TRBD1 | . | TRBJ2-3 | TRBV19 | TGTGCCAGTAGTAAGGGACAGGGGGTAGTAGCGGGCCGAAGAGATACGCAGTATTTT | CASSKGQGVVAGRRDTQYF
. | . | TRBJ2-5 | TRBV11-2 | TGTGCCAGCAGCTTAGATGGGGCATCACGGGAGACCCAGTACTTC | CASSLDGASRETQYF
. | . | TRBJ1-5 | TRBV7-2 | TGTGCCAGCAGCTTAGTAGGGGGGGCGCTTCAGCCCCAGCATTTT | CASSLVGGALQPQHF
TRBD2 | once | TRBJ2-2 | TRBV12-3/TRBV12-4 | TGTGCCAGCAGGTCACTAGCGTCTGGGGAGCTGTTTTTT | CASRSLASGELFF
TRBD1 | once | TRBJ1-4 | TRBV5-1 | TGCGCCAGCAGCTCAGTTGGGACAGCTGGCGAAAAACTGTTTTTT | CASSSVGTAGEKLFF
. | . | TRBJ1-1 | TRBV19 | TGTGCCAGTAGACAGAACATGAACACTGAAGCTTTCTTT | CASRQNMNTEAFF
. | few | TRBJ1-2 | TRBV6-5 | TGTGCCAGCAGTCCACAGTCTAACTATGGCTACACCTTC | CASSPQSNYGYTF
. | once | TRBJ2-1 | TRBV19 | TGTGCCAGTATGGGGGGGCTGGGCAGATCAACGGGCAACAATGAGCAGTTCTTC | CASMGGLGRSTGNNEQFF
. | once | TRBJ2-5 | TRBV29-1 | TGCAGCGCGACCCTCGGGGGGCGAGAGACCCAGTACTTC | CSATLGGRETQYF
TRBD1 | . | TRBJ2-7 | TRBV5-1 | TGCGCCAGCAGCTCGACAGGGGCTGGCGAGCAGTACTTC | CASSSTGAGEQYF
TRBD1 | once | TRBJ2-7 | TRBV28 | TGTGCCAGCAGTGGCCCCCGGGACAGGGGACGCGAGCAGTACTTC | CASSGPRDRGREQYF
. | few | TRBJ1-5 | TRBV27 | TGTGCCAGCCCAGGGCTCGGGCAGCCCCAGCATTTT | CASPGLGQPQHF
TRBD1 | . | TRBJ1-5 | TRBV4-1 | TGCGCCAGCAGCCAAGACCGGGACAGATACAATCAGCCCCAGCATTTT | CASSQDRDRYNQPQHF
. | . | TRBJ2-7 | TRBV4-1 | TGCGCCAGCAGCAACAGGGAAAAGTACGAGCAGTACTTC | CASSNREKYEQYF
. | . | TRBJ2-5 | TRBV3-1/TRBV3-2 | TGTGCCAGCAGCCGGGGGGTTGAGACCCAGTACTTC | CASSRGVETQYF
TRBD1 | . | TRBJ1-2 | TRBV7-2 | TGTGCCAGCAGCCCAGGCTGGGGACAGGGCGGCTACACCTTC | CASSPGWGQGGYTF
TRBD2 | . | TRBJ2-5 | TRBV5-1 | TGCGCCAGCAGCCCCGGGACTAGCGGGAGTGTTGGGGGAGAGACCCAGTACTTC | CASSPGTSGSVGGETQYF
TRBD2 | . | TRBJ2-3 | TRBV6-5 | TGTGCCAGCAGTTACTCGCTAGCGGGGGTCACAGATACGCAGTATTTT | CASSYSLAGVTDTQYF
TRBD2 | . | TRBJ2-2 | TRBV28 | TGTGCCAGCAGAGAACTAGCGGGAGGGCCAATCGACGGGGAGCTGTTTTTT | CASRELAGGPIDGELFF
. | . | TRBJ2-2 | TRBV5-1 | TGCGCCAGCAGCCCGAAGACAGGGAACACCGGGGAGCTGTTTTTT | CASSPKTGNTGELFF
. | . | TRBJ2-3 | TRBV19 | TGTGCCAGTAGCGACAGGCCAGGAGATACGCAGTATTTT | CASSDRPGDTQYF
TRBD1 | . | TRBJ2-7 | TRBV12-5 | TGTGCTAGTGGTTCCCCGGGACAGGTCCTCTACGAGCAGTACTTC | CASGSPGQVLYEQYF
. | . | TRBJ2-3 | TRBV27 | TGTGCCAGCAGTTTACGCGCGAGGGGGACAGATACGCAGTATTTT | CASSLRARGTDTQYF
TRBD1 | few | TRBJ2-3 | TRBV11-3 | TGTGCCAGCAGCCAGGGGGATGATACGCAGTATTTT | CASSQGDDTQYF
TRBD1 | few | TRBJ2-7 | TRBV28 | TGTGCCAGCAGTTTTTCCAGGGGGCTGAGGGAGCAGTACTTC | CASSFSRGLREQYF
TRBD1 | . | TRBJ2-7 | TRBV28 | TGTGCCAGCAGTCCCGGGACAGGGATCTCCTACGAGCAGTACTTC | CASSPGTGISYEQYF
. | . | TRBJ1-5 | TRBV11-2 | TGTGCCAGCAGCCCCAGGGCGGTGGCGGCAAATCAGCCCCAGCATTTT | CASSPRAVAANQPQHF
. | few | TRBJ1-3 | TRBV18 | TGTGCCAGCTCACCCCTCGGCGAGGGAAGATCTGGAAACACCATATATTTT | CASSPLGEGRSGNTIYF
. | . | TRBJ2-7 | TRBV5-4 | TGTGCCAGCAGCTTGGAAAACCTCGGCGAGCAGTACTTC | CASSLENLGEQYF
TRBD1 | once | TRBJ2-7 | TRBV7-3 | TGTGCCAGCAGCGTAAGGTCCGGGACAGACTACGAGCAGTACTTC | CASSVRSGTDYEQYF
. | . | TRBJ2-1 | TRBV5-1 | TGCGCCAGCAGCCCTATGGGCGACGAGCAGTTCTTC | CASSPMGDEQFF
TRBD2 | . | TRBJ2-1 | TRBV28 | TGTGCCAGCAGTCAGCCAACCCTAGCGGGAGGCCCCAATGAGCAGTTCTTC | CASSQPTLAGGPNEQFF
TRBD1 | . | TRBJ2-3 | TRBV9 | TGTGCCAGCAGCTACACAGGGGTCCTTAGCACAGATACGCAGTATTTT | CASSYTGVLSTDTQYF
TRBD1 | . | TRBJ1-6 | TRBV6-2/TRBV6-3 | TGTGCCAGCAGTTACTCGACGGCAGGGGGATACCACACCCTCCACTTT | CASSYSTAGGYHTLHF
. | . | TRBJ2-1 | TRBV19 | TGTGCCAGTAGTGGTGGTCCCGCCAGCTCCTACAATGAGCAGTTCTTC | CASSGGPASSYNEQFF
. | . | TRBJ1-1 | TRBV7-9 | TGTGCCAGCAGCTTAGCCGGGGGTGAAGCTTTCTTT | CASSLAGGEAFF
. | . | TRBJ2-5 | TRBV30 | TGTGCCTGGAGTTCCGGGGTAGAGACCCAGTACTTC | CAWSSGVETQYF
. | . | TRBJ2-7 | TRBV28 | TGTGCCAGCAGTTTTCGAGCTAACCAGTACTTC | CASSFRANQYF
. | . | TRBJ2-1 | TRBV7-9 | TGTGCCAGCAGCTTAAGTTCTGGGTGGGAGGCGCAGTTCTTC | CASSLSSGWEAQFF
. | . | TRBJ2-2 | TRBV4-2 | TGTGCCAGCAGCCAAGTAGGACACAGGGAGAACACCGGGGAGCTGTTTTTT | CASSQVGHRENTGELFF
. | . | TRBJ1-6 | TRBV7-3 | TGTGCCAGCAGGCATCCCGGACAAGGGAATTCACCCCTCCACTTT | CASRHPGQGNSPLHF
. | . | TRBJ1-1 | TRBV18 | TGTGCCAGCTCGCCCCCGAATCGGGGGAGAGCTTTCTTT | CASSPPNRGRAFF
. | . | TRBJ1-2 | TRBV24-1 | TGTGCCACCAGTGATTTACAGGAGCCTGGGCATAACTATGGCTACACCTTC | CATSDLQEPGHNYGYTF
TRBD1 | . | TRBJ2-4 | TRBV6-1 | TGTGCCAGCAGTGAACACAGGGGAAACATTCAGTACTTC | CASSEHRGNIQYF